These 17 T cell receptor beta chains originate from one sample sequenced in a study of CD8+CD57+ T cells in acquired aplastic anemia. Both TCR beta VDJ combination and CDR3 sequence profiling were carried out. Genomic DNA was the template for this profiling. TCRdb reanalysed the reads using MiXCR and keeps one entry per CDR3 protein. The repertoire includes 250,000 to 350,000 distinct CDR3 sequences, 55% to 60% of them detected once, and under 8.5% sits in the top ten. Sequencing was carried out using sorted CD4+, CD8+, or CD8+CD57+ T cells (not recorded which) from PBMCs. All receptors come from a human donor with severe aplastic anemia or a healthy control (not recorded which).

As for this clonotype: An end of the junction differs from the germline gene, which may be a read error. The chain has TRBV10-3 and TRBJ2-7; 7 positions agree with TRBD1. The CDR3 spans 12 residues. Germline CDR1 and CDR2: ENHRY and SYGVKD. The DNA for the CDR3 is TGTGCCAGCAGTGGGGGACAGTACGAGCAGTACTTC. Encoded protein: CASSGGQYEQYF.

There are a few counts of this clonotype. The chain joins TRBV6-5 to TRBJ1-2, with 8 bases that match TRBD1. CDR1 is MNHEY and CDR2 is SVGAGI in the germline V gene. J lost 7 bases, V lost 7 bases, and 11 bases had no gene match. The CDR3 sequence is 14 residues long. CDR3: CASNHRQGLGGYTF. The CDR3, as DNA: TGTGCCAGCAATCACCGACAGGGGTTAGGTGGCTACACCTTC.

This chain joins TRBV7-3 and TRBJ2-7, with 7 bases identical to TRBD2. The CDR3 spans 15 residues. Per the germline V gene, CDR1 is SGHTA and CDR2 is FQGTGA. With 5 bases clipped from V and 1 base from J, the junction kept 8 bases outside the gene matches. The DNA for the CDR3 is TGTGCCAGCAGCCCTACTAGCGAAAGATCCTACGAGCAGTACTTC. Its translation is CASSPTSERSYEQYF.

This clonotype was observed many times. V is TRBV19 and J is TRBJ2-3; D is possibly TRBD1 or TRBD2 (5 bases each). Per the germline V gene, CDR1 is LNHDA and CDR2 is SQIVND (reference sequence). CDR3 length: 14 residues. V was pared by 5 bases and J by 3 bases, with 12 bases between. CDR3 in amino acids: CASSPGRMTDTQYF. The CDR3, as DNA: TGTGCCAGTAGTCCGGGACGGATGACAGATACGCAGTATTTT.

The chain recombines TRBV12-3 or TRBV12-4 with TRBJ1-3; 8 bases map to TRBD1. The V gene end was trimmed by 5 bases and the J gene end by 7 bases; junction bases not matched to a gene: 4. The CDR3 length is 13 residues. CDR3 sequence (DNA): TGTGCCAGCAGTCCGCGGACAGGGAACACCATATATTTT. Translation gives CASSPRTGNTIYF.

V and J are TRBV24-1 and TRBJ2-1; possibly TRBD1 or TRBD2 for D (5 bases each). This CDR3 has 15 amino acids. Trimming cost V 5 bases and J 10 bases, with 20 bases left between them. The germline CDR1 and CDR2 sequences are KGHDR and SFDVKD. The CDR3 spells CATSGGPGALDEQFF. CDR3 bases: TGTGCCACCAGTGGAGGACCCGGGGCGTTGGACGAGCAGTTCTTC.

This rearrangement joins TRBV2 to TRBJ1-5, with unresolved D. CDR1 is SNHLY and CDR2 is FYNNEI in the germline V gene. The CDR3 length is 16 residues. V lost 3 bases and J 0 bases, leaving 12 bases between the germline ends. The DNA for the CDR3 is TGTGCCAGCAGTGAGCACGCTGGGAATAGCAATCAGCCCCAGCATTTT. It encodes CASSEHAGNSNQPQHF. Together with reference TRBV2 and TRBJ1-5, the CDR3 gives the full variable domain: EPEVTQTPSHQVTQMGQEVILRCVPISNHLYFYWYRQILGQKVEFLVSFYNNEISEKSEIFDDQFSVERPDGSNFTLKIRSTKLEDSAMYFCASSEHAGNSNQPQHFGDGTRLSIL.

This clonotype has a handful of counts. A much larger clone is a single base away; this may be a read error. Since no conserved phenylalanine or tryptophan closes the CDR3, a read error is the likely cause. The rearrangement joins TRBV6-5 to TRBJ2-7; D is possibly TRBD1 or TRBD2 (5 bases each). The germline V gene encodes CDR1 MNHEY and CDR2 SVGAGI. Trimming shortened V by 7 bases and J by 1 base, and 14 bases separated the two germline ends. This CDR3 contains 14 residues. The CDR3 nucleotides are TGTGCCAGCACCCGGGGCTGGATTTCCTACGAGCAGTACTCC. The encoded protein is CASTRGWISYEQYS.

This clonotype was counted a few times. With a much larger clone just one base away, this may be a read error. V and J are TRBV2 and TRBJ1-6, with a possible D match to TRBD1 (5 bases). The germline V gene has CDR1 SNHLY and CDR2 FYNNEI. V was cut by 10 bases and J by 0 bases, with 13 bases left in between. The CDR3 is 15 amino acids. CDR3 sequence: CATAGGNSYNSPLHF. CDR3 DNA sequence: TGTGCCACCGCGGGGGGGAACTCCTATAATTCACCCCTCCACTTT.

V usage is TRBV12-3 or TRBV12-4 and J usage is TRBJ2-5, with 8 bases matching TRBD1. The J call may be in error: the DNA end matches TRBJ2-7 better. The CDR3 totals 14 residues. CDR3 bases: TGTGCCAGCAGTTTTAGGGCAGGGGGCGCCGAGCAGTACTTC. Protein sequence: CASSFRAGGAEQYF.

For this clonotype: A read error may account for a junction end that differs from germline. The chain has TRBV7-4 and TRBJ2-7; the D gene could be TRBD1 or TRBD2 (5 bases each). This CDR3 region has 14 residues. In germline, CDR1 is SGHVT, CDR2 SQSDAQ. This CDR3 is CASSLEMWGYEQHF. CDR3 nucleotide sequence: TGTGCCAGCAGCTTAGAGATGTGGGGGTACGAGCAGCACTTC.

V gene TRBV7-8 combines with J gene TRBJ2-7, with 7 bases lining up with TRBD2. In germline, CDR1 is SGHVS, CDR2 FQNEAQ. The CDR3 covers 14 residues. V gave up 5 bases and J gave up 6 bases; unmatched junction bases: 10. The CDR3 reads CASSPPAGEREQYF. In DNA, the CDR3 is TGTGCCAGCAGCCCGCCTGCGGGAGAACGCGAGCAGTACTTC.

CDR3 sequence: CASTLAGAYNEQFF. DNA of the CDR3: TGTGCCAGTACCCTAGCTGGGGCCTACAATGAGCAGTTCTTC. The chain joins TRBV19 to TRBJ2-7; D perhaps matches TRBD2 (5 bases). The J call is uncertain, as TRBJ2-1 better fits the DNA end. Germline V CDR1 and CDR2: LNHDA, SQIVND (reference sequence). The CDR3 has 14 residues.

In this sample, this clonotype turned up a few times. The chain couples TRBV2 to TRBJ1-2; D unclear. The CDR3 extends over 13 amino acids. CDR1 is SNHLY, CDR2 FYNNEI, per germline. V gave up 9 bases and J gave up 5 bases, with 16 bases separating them. The CDR3, as DNA: TGTGCCAGTCTCAGTGGCCCTTCTTATGGCTACACCTTC. This encodes CASLSGPSYGYTF.

The genes are TRBV7-9 and TRBJ2-5, with a weak D call TRBD2 (7 bases). Deletions cut 4 bases from V and 5 bases from J, with 17 bases between. This CDR3 has 15 residues. Germline lookup yields CDR1 SEHNR and CDR2 FQNEAQ (reference sequence). CDR3 nucleotides: TGTGCCAGCAGCTCAAGGGGGGGCATGTGGGAGACCCAGTACTTC. Amino acids: CASSSRGGMWETQYF. The full variable domain, in which reference TRBV7-9 and TRBJ2-5 provide the parts outside the CDR3, is DTGVSQNPRHKITKRGQNVTFRCDPISEHNRLYWYRQTLGQGPEFLTYFQNEAQLEKSRLLSDRFSAERPKGSFSTLEIQRTEQGDSAMYLCASSSRGGMWETQYFGPGTRLLVL.

The sample holds many counts of this clonotype. The V and J genes are TRBV7-9 and TRBJ1-1; D is unresolved. This CDR3 spans 14 amino acids. Trimming left V 2 bases short and J 7 bases short, with 14 bases between. CDR1 and CDR2 (germline): SEHNR, FQNEAQ (reference sequence). The CDR3 sequence: CASSLRQEFSEAFF. In nucleotides, the CDR3 is TGTGCCAGCAGCTTACGCCAGGAATTTAGTGAAGCTTTCTTT.

This clonotype was seen a few times. The chain carries TRBV6-5 and TRBJ2-7; 9 bases are a match to TRBD1. The CDR3 is 15 amino acids. Trimming at V came to 5 bases and at J to 2 bases, leaving 7 bases not matched to a gene. Germline CDR1 reads MNHEY; CDR2 reads SVGAGI. The chain's CDR3 is CASSPGTGFTYEQYF. The DNA of the CDR3 is TGTGCCAGCAGTCCAGGGACAGGGTTTACCTACGAGCAGTACTTC.